The next 18 T cell receptor beta chains were all read from a single sample in a study of T cells after yellow fever vaccination (dated by TCRdb to 2018 to 2020). The library was produced with 5' RACE. Instrument on record: Illumina NovaSeq 6000. TCRdb reprocessing: public reads trimmed at Q25 with fastp, clones called with MiXCR, in-frame beta chains kept. Rows are combined by CDR3 protein, so each entry shows the most common genes and DNA. This sample lists approximately 170,000 distinct CDR3 sequences; approximately 10% were detected once. The ten largest clones represent roughly a third of the sample. This specimen's treatment or condition label, interpreted: live attenuated yellow fever vaccine strain. The sequenced sample was CD8+ T cells sorted from PBMCs, obtained 15 days after the yellow fever booster vaccination. All receptors derive from a young man who received the YFV17D yellow fever vaccine.

This chain links TRBV20-1 with TRBJ1-5; 8 bases fit TRBD1. In germline, CDR1 is DFQATT, CDR2 SNEGSKA (reference sequence). CDR3 length: 12 amino acids. The CDR3 coding sequence is TGCAGCGCGACAGGGGGCAATCAGCCCCAGCATTTT. Translating it yields CSATGGNQPQHF.

This clonotype was seen a few times. The CDR3 loop is CSAEGGGADTQYF. In nucleotides, the CDR3 is TGCAGCGCCGAGGGCGGGGGGGCCGATACGCAGTATTTT. The rearrangement links TRBV29-1 to TRBJ2-3, with 9 nucleotides matching TRBD2. This CDR3 has 13 amino acids. Germline-derived CDR1 and CDR2 are SQVTM and ANQGSEA. Trimming removed 7 bases from V and 6 bases from J; junction bases left unmatched: 8.

The V and J genes are TRBV4-3 and TRBJ1-1; no clear D. Germline V gives CDR1 LGHNA, CDR2 YSLEER. V was clipped by 3 bases and J by 2 bases, with 4 bases between them. There are 12 residues in the CDR3. The CDR3 DNA is TGCGCCAGCAGCCACCTAAACACTGAAGCTTTCTTT. This sequence encodes CASSHLNTEAFF.

CDR3 sequence reads: CASARGDLYNEQFF. The CDR3 DNA sequence: TGTGCCAGCGCGAGAGGGGACCTCTACAATGAGCAGTTCTTC. J is TRBJ2-1 and V is TRBV7-2; D assignment may be TRBD1 or TRBD2 (5 bases each). This CDR3 contains 14 residues. From germline, CDR1 is SGHTA and CDR2 FQGNSA. V gave up 8 bases and J gave up 3 bases, with 14 bases separating them.

The chain is built from TRBV12-3 or TRBV12-4 and TRBJ2-7; D is possibly TRBD1 or TRBD2 (5 bases each). Deletions cut 7 bases from V and 0 bases from J, with 19 bases between. There are 16 residues in the CDR3. This CDR3 is CASIPGGGSSSYEQYF. The DNA of the CDR3 is TGTGCCAGCATCCCAGGTGGGGGATCAAGCTCCTACGAGCAGTACTTC.

This clonotype appeared a few times. The V gene is TRBV6-5, the J gene TRBJ2-3, with 8 bases matching TRBD1. V lost 5 bases, J lost 5 bases, and 3 bases stayed unmatched. CDR1 is MNHEY, CDR2 SVGAGI, per germline. The CDR3 runs 13 residues. As DNA, the CDR3 is TGTGCCAGCAGTGCAGGGGGCGGAGATACGCAGTATTTT. Encoded protein: CASSAGGGDTQYF.

This clonotype was detected only a few times. The chain carries TRBV5-1 and TRBJ2-2; 10 bases line up with TRBD1. Trimming took 3 bases from V and 6 from J; bases not matched to a gene: 8. The CDR3 is made up of 16 amino acids. Germline assignment: CDR1 SGHRS and CDR2 YFSETQ. The CDR3, as DNA: TGCGCCAGCAGCTCAAGACAGGGGGCTGTGTCCGGGGAGCTGTTTTTT. This encodes CASSSRQGAVSGELFF.

This chain joins TRBV6-5 and TRBJ2-7, with D hard to call. This CDR3 region has 13 residues. Germline loops: CDR1 MNHEY, CDR2 SVGAGI. The germline V and J ends were trimmed by 8 bases and 1 base, with 12 bases remaining between them. The CDR3 here is CASGPTESYEQYF. In DNA, the CDR3 is TGTGCCAGCGGACCGACGGAATCCTACGAGCAGTACTTC.

The genes are TRBV27 and TRBJ1-5; TRBD1 matches 7 bases. The J segment lost 3 bases and the V segment lost 1 base, leaving 3 bases of the junction unmatched. The CDR3 has 15 residues. The V gene's germline CDR1 is MNHEY and CDR2 SMNVEV (reference sequence). CDR3: CASSLWGQNNQPQHF. The CDR3 DNA reads TGTGCCAGCAGTTTATGGGGACAGAACAATCAGCCCCAGCATTTT.

This chain links TRBV5-4 with TRBJ2-1, with TRBD1 matching 9 bases. This CDR3 has 13 residues. Germline-derived CDR1 and CDR2 are SGHNT and YYREEE (reference sequence). Trimming at V came to 5 bases and at J to 5 bases, leaving 2 bases not matched to a gene. For the CDR3, the DNA is TGTGCCAGCAGGACAGGGGGAAACAATGAGCAGTTCTTC. It yields the protein CASRTGGNNEQFF.

The chain links TRBV27 to TRBJ2-3; D unclear. The V end was cut by 1 base, the J end by 2 bases, with 7 bases between. Germline V gene data show CDR1 as MNHEY and CDR2 as SMNVEV (reference sequence). The CDR3 consists of 14 residues. The CDR3 reads CASSLWSATDTQYF. The CDR3 DNA reads TGTGCCAGCAGTTTATGGTCAGCCACAGATACGCAGTATTTT.

This clonotype was recorded at least ten times. CDR3 nucleotides: TGTGCCAGCACTTCTATGGGGGTTGCAGATACGCAGTATTTT. Its translation is CASTSMGVADTQYF. V gene TRBV6-6 combines with J gene TRBJ2-3; the D gene could be TRBD1 or TRBD2 (5 bases each). With 7 bases removed from V and 4 bases from J, the gap between germline ends came to 15 bases. CDR3 length: 14 residues. Germline V CDR1 and CDR2: MNHNY, SVGAGI (reference sequence).

This clonotype was seen a few times. The V gene is TRBV6-6, the J gene TRBJ1-2, with a possible D match to TRBD1 (6 bases). Trimming removed 6 bases at V and 4 bases at J, with 18 bases between. Germline V CDR1 and CDR2: MNHNY, SVGAGI (reference sequence). This CDR3 spans 15 amino acids. CDR3 in amino acids: CASSLAGDHFYGYTF. The CDR3 DNA reads as TGTGCCAGCAGCCTTGCAGGGGATCACTTCTATGGCTACACCTTC.

This clonotype was picked up many times. V and J are TRBV4-1 and TRBJ1-4; no clear D gene. The CDR3 has 15 residues. The V end lost 8 bases, the J end lost 7 bases, and 20 bases lay between the germline ends. Germline lookup yields CDR1 MGHRA and CDR2 YSYEKL. CDR3 amino acids: CASARVDGAREKLFF. In DNA form, the CDR3 reads TGCGCCAGCGCACGGGTCGACGGAGCTCGTGAAAAACTGTTTTTT.

This clonotype was counted between two and nine times. The chain links TRBV11-2 to TRBJ1-2, with D possibly being TRBD1 (6 bases). Germline lookup yields CDR1 SGHAT and CDR2 FQNNGV. V lost 5 bases and J lost 8, with 15 bases in between. The CDR3 loop spans 13 amino acids. The CDR3: CASSADRSGGYTF. CDR3 coding DNA: TGTGCCAGCAGCGCAGACAGGTCCGGGGGCTACACCTTC.

The chain is built from TRBV28 and TRBJ1-1, with D maybe TRBD1 (5 bases). CDR3 size: 14 residues. Germline CDR1 reads MDHEN; CDR2 reads SYDVKM. Between the trimmed V and J ends, which lost 5 bases and 3 bases, there was a span of 13 bases. In DNA, the CDR3 is TGTGCCAGCAGTCCATCGGGGGGACACACTGAAGCTTTCTTT. This gives the protein CASSPSGGHTEAFF.

The chain joins TRBV4-1 to TRBJ1-6; no definite D call. Germline V gene data show CDR1 as MGHRA and CDR2 as YSYEKL. V was clipped by 1 base and J by 7 bases, with 11 bases between them. CDR3 length equals 15 residues. Here the CDR3 reads CASSQGDYTNSPLHF. CDR3 in DNA: TGCGCCAGCAGCCAAGGGGATTACACGAATTCACCCCTCCACTTT.

The chain links TRBV4-1 to TRBJ2-7; D possibly corresponds to TRBD1 (5 bases). V was clipped by 3 bases and J by 2 bases, with 8 bases between them. The germline gives CDR1 MGHRA, CDR2 YSYEKL. The CDR3 is 13 amino acids. CDR3 nucleotide sequence: TGCGCCAGCAGCCAGACGACAGCCTACGAGCAGTACTTC. This gives the protein CASSQTTAYEQYF.